This T cell receptor beta chain is drawn from a study of blood T cell repertoires in COVID-19. Study at large: From T cells, B-cell-depleted T cells, or PBMCs came the material, which was cDNA or gDNA.

This CDR3 is built from 15 residues. CDR1 and CDR2 (germline): LNHDA, SQIVND (reference sequence). V was pared by 6 bases and J by 0 bases, with 12 bases between. How the authors handled the data: By means of reference gene primer amplification, nucleated cell counts were estimated. The data were produced by immunoSEQ multiplex PCR, yet TCRdb's version contains in-frame clones alone and is incomplete. From that table come the V and J calls and clone size; the DNA was used to work out D and trimming. The profile shows 110,000 or so clones, around 83% of them singletons. The chain links TRBV19 to TRBJ1-3; D may be TRBD1 (5 bases). The receptor comes from a man aged 35-49 years with acute or convalescent COVID-19. The sequenced sample consisted of peripheral blood. The CDR3 region is CASRAGPYSGNTIYF. The CDR3, as DNA: TGTGCCAGTAGGGCAGGGCCCTACTCTGGAAACACCATATATTTT.